These T cell receptor beta chains were read from a single sample in a study of early T cells in non-severe SARS-CoV-2 infection. TCRdb recomputed calls from the 5' RACE reads with MiXCR, one row per CDR3 protein. The sample records fewer than 55,000 distinct CDR3 sequences, about 6% being singletons. The material sequenced was whole blood, taken at baseline. The receptors shown here come from an adult who was a healthcare worker with PCR-confirmed SARS-CoV-2 infection or an uninfected control (not recorded which). CDR3s include the opening cysteine and the closing phenylalanine or tryptophan. The D gene is left open where the match is weak. The size entry is marked missing in some rows and otherwise reads once, few, many or a size class.

cdr3_length	j_call	d_call	v_call	clone_size	cdr3_nt	cdr3_aa
14	TRBJ1-1	NA	TRBV6-1	few	TGTGCCAGCAGCGTAACAGAAGAGAACACTGAAGTTTTCTTT	CASSVTEENTEVFF
15	TRBJ2-7	TRBD1	TRBV4-1	many	TGCGCCAGCAGCCCACCGGGACAGAAATCGTACGAGCAGTACTTC	CASSPPGQKSYEQYF
12	TRBJ1-1	NA	TRBV7-2	many	TGTGCCAGCAGGAAAACAGGGTACGAAGCTTTCTTT	CASRKTGYEAFF
14	TRBJ2-5	NA	TRBV4-1	few	TGCGCCAGCAGCCAGCCGACAGGGAGGAAGACCCAGTACTTC	CASSQPTGRKTQYF
16	TRBJ2-1	TRBD2	TRBV24-1	NA	TGTGCCACCAGTGATCGACTAGCGGGAGACTACAATGAGCAGTTCTTC	CATSDRLAGDYNEQFF
13	TRBJ1-1	NA	TRBV29-1	NA	TGCAGCGTTGGTACAGGATTGAACACTGAAGCTTTCTTT	CSVGTGLNTEAFF
13	TRBJ1-1	NA	TRBV6-4	NA	TGTGCCAGCCGTTGGGCAGTGAACACTGAAGCTTTCTTT	CASRWAVNTEAFF
16	TRBJ1-3	NA	TRBV4-1	many	TGCGCCAGCAGCCAGCCTCCACAGGGCTCTGGAAACACCATATATTTT	CASSQPPQGSGNTIYF
14	TRBJ1-6	NA	TRBV10-3	NA	TGTGCCATCAGTGAGAGGGGCGCGGATTCACCCCTCCACTTT	CAISERGADSPLHF
15	TRBJ2-7	TRBD1	TRBV4-1	many	TGCGCCAGCAGCCTCGACCCAAGGGGGCGAGACGAGCAGTACTTC	CASSLDPRGRDEQYF
15	TRBJ1-1	NA	TRBV7-2	NA	TGTGCCAGCAGCGTTTCGACAGGACTCAACACTGAAGCTTTCTTT	CASSVSTGLNTEAFF
15	TRBJ2-5	NA	TRBV25-1	NA	TGTGCCAGCAGTGGTCCCCCCACCGACCAAGAGACCCAGTACTTC	CASSGPPTDQETQYF
13	TRBJ2-2	NA	TRBV6-5	few	TGTGCCAGCAGTTCAGCGGCCACCGGGGAGCTGTTTTTT	CASSSAATGELFF
14	TRBJ1-1	NA	TRBV2	NA	TGTGCCAGCAGTGAGAGCAGCGGCGACACTGAAGCTTTCTTT	CASSESSGDTEAFF
17	TRBJ2-1	NA	TRBV3-1	many	TGTGCCAGCAGCCAAGATAACGGGCCCGGATCCTCGAATGAGCAGTTCTTC	CASSQDNGPGSSNEQFF
13	TRBJ2-3	NA	TRBV12-3/TRBV12-4	many	TGTGCCAGCAGTCCGACTAGGGACTATACGCAGTATTTT	CASSPTRDYTQYF
13	TRBJ2-7	TRBD2	TRBV28	many	TGTGCCAGCCTTCTAGCGGGAGCCTACGAGCAGTACTTC	CASLLAGAYEQYF
16	TRBJ2-7	TRBD1	TRBV7-8	many	TGTGCCAGCAGCGTGAAAAGCCGACAGGGGGAGTCAAGGCAGTACTTC	CASSVKSRQGESRQYF
13	TRBJ1-1	NA	TRBV30	few	TGTGCCTGGACGGAATTCGGACTCGTTGAAGCTTTCTTT	CAWTEFGLVEAFF
14	TRBJ2-1	NA	TRBV10-1	NA	TGCGCCAGCAGTGAGTCCTCCAAGCACAATGAGCAGTTCTTC	CASSESSKHNEQFF
16	TRBJ2-1	TRBD2	TRBV7-6	many	TGTGCCAGCAGCTTAGAAAGGACTAGCGGGGCCAATGAGCAGTTCTTC	CASSLERTSGANEQFF
14	TRBJ2-2	NA	TRBV4-3	NA	TGCGCCAGCAGCCAAGGAGTTCGCGCCGGGGAGCTGTTTTTT	CASSQGVRAGELFF
13	TRBJ2-2	NA	TRBV5-1	few	TGCGCCAGCAGCTTCGGGAACACCGGGGAGCTGTTTTTT	CASSFGNTGELFF